A selection of T cell receptor beta chains follows, all from one sample in a study of T cells after yellow fever vaccination. TCRdb re-derived calls from the 5' RACE reads in MiXCR, one entry per CDR3 protein. The sample carries 150,000 or so distinct CDR3 sequences, around 8.5% recorded once. Here the sequenced sample was CD8+ T cells sorted from PBMCs, taken 45 days after the yellow fever booster vaccination. The receptors come from a man younger than 35 who received the YFV17D yellow fever vaccine. Each CDR3 is given with its conserved first and last residue. Each record gives: V gene, J gene, D gene, clone size, CDR3 protein, CDR3 DNA. The D gene is left open where the match is weak. Not every row has a clone size; where given, it reads once, few, many or a size class.

TRBV4-3,TRBJ1-6,.,.,CASSPEVGLYTPLHF,TGCGCCAGCAGCCCTGAGGTCGGCCTCTATACACCCCTCCACTTT
TRBV29-1,TRBJ2-1,.,.,CSVVPGDNEQFF,TGCAGCGTTGTTCCGGGGGACAATGAGCAGTTCTTC
TRBV2,TRBJ1-4,TRBD1,.,CASNAGGGTNEKLFF,TGTGCCAGCAATGCAGGGGGAGGGACTAATGAAAAACTGTTTTTT
TRBV7-3,TRBJ2-1,TRBD2,many,CASSLRAGLDEQFF,TGTGCCAGCAGCTTAAGGGCCGGACTAGACGAGCAGTTCTTC
TRBV29-1,TRBJ2-3,.,.,CSVTSGGDTQYF,TGCAGCGTCACCTCTGGGGGAGATACGCAGTATTTT
TRBV9,TRBJ2-1,TRBD2,.,CASAGTSGGVDEQFF,TGTGCCAGCGCCGGGACTAGCGGGGGGGTGGATGAGCAGTTCTTC
TRBV20-1,TRBJ2-3,TRBD1,few,CSWRDRETDTQYF,TGCAGTTGGCGGGACAGGGAAACAGATACGCAGTATTTT
TRBV4-1,TRBJ2-3,TRBD1,.,CASSQAQGVGDTQYF,TGCGCCAGCAGCCAAGCACAGGGGGTTGGAGATACGCAGTATTTT
TRBV4-1,TRBJ2-1,.,few,CATTPRAIGYNEQFF,TGCGCCACCACACCCAGAGCGATTGGATACAATGAGCAGTTCTTC
TRBV4-3,TRBJ1-5,TRBD1,.,CASSQGFDRVNQPQHF,TGCGCCAGCAGCCAAGGATTCGACAGGGTCAATCAGCCCCAGCATTTT
TRBV12-3/TRBV12-4,TRBJ2-5,TRBD2,.,CASGRLAGAQETQYF,TGTGCCAGCGGGCGGCTAGCGGGGGCCCAAGAGACCCAGTACTTC
TRBV6-6,TRBJ1-4,.,few,CASSYSTARNEKLFF,TGTGCCAGCAGTTACTCGACAGCGCGTAATGAAAAACTGTTTTTT
TRBV2,TRBJ1-5,.,few,CASSEWGPYSNQPQHF,TGTGCCAGCAGTGAGTGGGGGCCGTATAGCAATCAGCCCCAGCATTTT
TRBV5-1,TRBJ2-7,.,few,CASSLVGTGVYEQYF,TGCGCCAGCAGCTTGGTTGGGACGGGGGTCTACGAGCAGTACTTC
TRBV7-9,TRBJ1-5,.,.,CASTSTNDNQPQHF,TGTGCCAGCACTTCAACGAACGACAATCAGCCCCAGCATTTT
TRBV27,TRBJ2-1,.,few,CASSSGGPYNEQFF,TGTGCCAGCAGTTCGGGGGGCCCCTACAATGAGCAGTTCTTC
TRBV4-3,TRBJ1-1,TRBD1,few,CASSQQTGGRNTEAFF,TGCGCCAGCAGCCAACAAACAGGGGGCCGGAACACTGAAGCTTTCTTT
TRBV25-1,TRBJ2-3,TRBD2,.,CASSERLAGGPHTDTQYF,TGTGCCAGCAGTGAGAGACTAGCGGGGGGGCCTCACACAGATACGCAGTATTTT
TRBV5-6,TRBJ1-4,.,.,CASSSRTESTNEKLFF,TGTGCCAGCAGCTCAAGGACCGAGTCAACTAATGAAAAACTGTTTTTT
TRBV7-8,TRBJ2-3,TRBD2,few,CASSLYSSGDADTQYF,TGTGCCAGCAGCTTGTATAGTAGCGGGGATGCAGATACGCAGTATTTT
TRBV6-1,TRBJ2-2,TRBD1,few,CASSEAQDRGLGGELFF,TGTGCCAGCAGTGAAGCTCAGGACAGGGGGCTTGGCGGGGAGCTGTTTTTT
TRBV6-6,TRBJ2-7,TRBD2,.,CASSWARGGLTWIRDYEQYF,TGTGCCAGCAGTTGGGCCCGCGGGGGGCTGACGTGGATTAGGGACTACGAGCAGTACTTC
TRBV7-8,TRBJ1-5,.,.,CASSVDGQISNQPQHF,TGTGCCAGCAGCGTCGACGGCCAGATTAGCAATCAGCCCCAGCATTTT
TRBV29-1,TRBJ2-1,.,.,CSVEGAGHGIYNEQFF,TGCAGCGTTGAGGGGGCGGGACACGGGATTTACAATGAGCAGTTCTTC
TRBV4-1,TRBJ2-5,.,many,CASSQYSDRQETQYF,TGCGCCAGCAGCCAATACTCAGACAGGCAAGAGACCCAGTACTTC
TRBV20-1,TRBJ2-3,TRBD2,few,CRMGGFGTDTQYF,TGCAGGATGGGAGGGTTCGGCACAGATACGCAGTATTTT
TRBV12-3/TRBV12-4,TRBJ2-7,.,many,CASSLRGAEGQYF,TGTGCCAGCAGTTTAAGGGGTGCCGAAGGGCAGTACTTC
TRBV6-1,TRBJ2-4,TRBD1,few,CASSEARQGADSVAKNIQYF,TGTGCCAGCAGTGAAGCGAGACAGGGGGCCGATAGCGTAGCCAAAAACATTCAGTACTTC
TRBV7-6,TRBJ2-6,.,.,CASSLASGTGANVLTF,TGTGCCAGCAGCTTAGCATCGGGAACTGGGGCCAACGTCCTGACTTTC
TRBV29-1,TRBJ1-2,.,.,CSAETFRQVGGYGYTF,TGCAGCGCTGAAACTTTTAGACAGGTCGGAGGCTATGGCTACACCTTC
TRBV2,TRBJ2-2,.,.,CASNRMGGGTGELFF,TGTGCCAGCAATCGAATGGGAGGGGGAACCGGGGAGCTGTTTTTT
TRBV2,TRBJ1-5,.,few,CASSDPPYSNQPQHF,TGTGCCAGCAGTGACCCGCCATATAGCAATCAGCCCCAGCATTTT
TRBV7-2,TRBJ1-4,.,few,CASSLGEPRLGIEKLFF,TGTGCCAGCAGCTTGGGGGAACCAAGGCTAGGTATTGAAAAACTGTTTTTT
TRBV29-1,TRBJ1-2,.,.,CSVVEAHGYTF,TGCAGCGTTGTGGAGGCCCATGGCTACACCTTC
TRBV7-6,TRBJ1-5,.,.,CASSFRQNQPQHF,TGTGCCAGCAGCTTTAGACAAAATCAGCCCCAGCATTTT
TRBV12-3/TRBV12-4,TRBJ1-4,TRBD1,many,CASRGQGWNEKLFF,TGTGCCAGCAGGGGACAGGGCTGGAATGAAAAACTGTTTTTT
TRBV7-8,TRBJ2-2,TRBD1,.,CASSTTTGVTGELFF,TGTGCCAGCAGCACAACGACAGGGGTGACCGGGGAGCTGTTTTTT
TRBV11-1,TRBJ2-1,.,.,CASSGLGNEQFF,TGTGCCAGCAGCGGACTGGGGAATGAGCAGTTCTTC
TRBV7-9,TRBJ2-7,TRBD1,.,CASSRDRGPSYEQYF,TGTGCCAGCAGCCGGGACAGGGGGCCATCCTACGAGCAGTACTTC
TRBV6-5,TRBJ1-1,.,few,CASSYAGSTEAFF,TGTGCCAGCAGTTACGCAGGGTCCACTGAAGCTTTCTTT
TRBV4-3,TRBJ2-7,TRBD1,.,CASSQDQGDYEQYF,TGCGCCAGCAGCCAAGATCAGGGGGACTACGAGCAGTACTTC
TRBV7-9,TRBJ2-2,TRBD2,.,CASIPGTSRNTGELFF,TGTGCCAGCATCCCTGGGACTAGCCGGAACACCGGGGAGCTGTTTTTT